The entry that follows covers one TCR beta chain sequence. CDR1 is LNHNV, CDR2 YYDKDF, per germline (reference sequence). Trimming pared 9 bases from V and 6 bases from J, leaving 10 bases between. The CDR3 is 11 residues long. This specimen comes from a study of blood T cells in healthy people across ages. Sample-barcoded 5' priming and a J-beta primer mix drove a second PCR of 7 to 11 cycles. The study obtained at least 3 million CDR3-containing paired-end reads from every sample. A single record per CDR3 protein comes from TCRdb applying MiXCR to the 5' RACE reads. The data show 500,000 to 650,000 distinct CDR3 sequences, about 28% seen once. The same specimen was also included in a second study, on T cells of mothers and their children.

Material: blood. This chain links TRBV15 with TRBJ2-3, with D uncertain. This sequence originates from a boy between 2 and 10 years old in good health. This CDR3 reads CATRITDTQYF. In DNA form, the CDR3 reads TGTGCCACTAGGATCACGGATACGCAGTATTTT.